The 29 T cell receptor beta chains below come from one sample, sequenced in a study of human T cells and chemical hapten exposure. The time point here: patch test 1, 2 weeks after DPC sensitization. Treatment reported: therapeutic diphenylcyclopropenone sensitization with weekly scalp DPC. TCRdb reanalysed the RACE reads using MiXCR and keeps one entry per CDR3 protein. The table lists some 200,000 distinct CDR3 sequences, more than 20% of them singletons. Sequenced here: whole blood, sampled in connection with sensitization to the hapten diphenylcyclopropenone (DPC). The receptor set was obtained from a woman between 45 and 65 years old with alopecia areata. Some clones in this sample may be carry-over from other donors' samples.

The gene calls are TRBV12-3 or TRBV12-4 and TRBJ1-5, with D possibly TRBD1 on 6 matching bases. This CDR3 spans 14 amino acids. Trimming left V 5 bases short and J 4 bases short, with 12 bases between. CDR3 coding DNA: TGTGCCAGCAGTACAACAGGGCCGAATCAGCCCCAGCATTTT. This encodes CASSTTGPNQPQHF.

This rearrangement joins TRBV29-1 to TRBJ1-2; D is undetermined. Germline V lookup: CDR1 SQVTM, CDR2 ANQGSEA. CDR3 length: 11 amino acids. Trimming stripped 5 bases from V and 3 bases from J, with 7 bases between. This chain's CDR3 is CSVLADYGYTF. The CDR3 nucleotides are TGCAGCGTTTTAGCGGACTATGGCTACACCTTC.

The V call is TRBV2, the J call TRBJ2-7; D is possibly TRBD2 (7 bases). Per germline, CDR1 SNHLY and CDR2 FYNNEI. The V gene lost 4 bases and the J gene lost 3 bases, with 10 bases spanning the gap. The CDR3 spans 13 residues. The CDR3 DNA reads TGTGCCAGCAGTGCGGGGGGCCGCTACGAGCAGTACTTC. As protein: CASSAGGRYEQYF.

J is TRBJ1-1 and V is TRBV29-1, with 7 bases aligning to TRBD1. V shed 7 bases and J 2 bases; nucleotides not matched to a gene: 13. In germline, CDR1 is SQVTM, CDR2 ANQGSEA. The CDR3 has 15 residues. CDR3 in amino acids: CSGHIGSGGNTEAFF. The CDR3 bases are TGCAGCGGGCACATTGGCTCAGGGGGAAACACTGAAGCTTTCTTT.

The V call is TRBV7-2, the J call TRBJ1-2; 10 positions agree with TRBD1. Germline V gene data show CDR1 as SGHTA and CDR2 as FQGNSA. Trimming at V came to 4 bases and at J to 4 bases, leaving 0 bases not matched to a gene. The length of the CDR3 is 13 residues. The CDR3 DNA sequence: TGTGCCAGCAGCTGGGACAGGGGCTATGGCTACACCTTC. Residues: CASSWDRGYGYTF.

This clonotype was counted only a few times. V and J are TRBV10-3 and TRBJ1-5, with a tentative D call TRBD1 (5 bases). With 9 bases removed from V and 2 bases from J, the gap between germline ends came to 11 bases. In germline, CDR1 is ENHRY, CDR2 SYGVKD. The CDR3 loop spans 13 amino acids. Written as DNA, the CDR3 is TGTGCCATTTCATTAGGGGGCAATCAGCCCCAGCATTTT. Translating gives CAISLGGNQPQHF.

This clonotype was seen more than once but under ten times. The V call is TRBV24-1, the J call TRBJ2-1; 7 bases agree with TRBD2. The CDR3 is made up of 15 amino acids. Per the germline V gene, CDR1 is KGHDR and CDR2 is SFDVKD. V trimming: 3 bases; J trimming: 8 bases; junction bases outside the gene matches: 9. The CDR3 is CATSDPRDYGHEQFF. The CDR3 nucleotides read TGTGCCACCAGTGATCCAAGGGACTACGGGCATGAGCAGTTCTTC.

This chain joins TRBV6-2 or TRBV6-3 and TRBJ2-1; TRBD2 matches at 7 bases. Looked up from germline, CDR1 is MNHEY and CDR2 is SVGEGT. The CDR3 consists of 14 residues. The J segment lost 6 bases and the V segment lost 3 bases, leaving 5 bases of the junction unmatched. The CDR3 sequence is CASSYWREFNEQFF. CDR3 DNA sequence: TGTGCCAGCAGTTATTGGCGGGAGTTCAATGAGCAGTTCTTC.

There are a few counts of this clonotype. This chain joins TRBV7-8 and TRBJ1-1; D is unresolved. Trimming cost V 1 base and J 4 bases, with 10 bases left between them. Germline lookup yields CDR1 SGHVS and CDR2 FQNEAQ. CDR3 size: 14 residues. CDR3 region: CASSLGRGGTEAFF. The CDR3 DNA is TGTGCCAGCAGCTTAGGACGTGGAGGCACTGAAGCTTTCTTT.

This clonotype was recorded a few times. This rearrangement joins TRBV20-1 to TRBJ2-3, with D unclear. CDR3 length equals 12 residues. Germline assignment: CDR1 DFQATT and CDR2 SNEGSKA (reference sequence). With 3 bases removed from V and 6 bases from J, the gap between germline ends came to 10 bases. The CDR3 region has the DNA TGCAGTGCTAGGGTGGTGCTTGATACGCAGTATTTT. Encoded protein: CSARVVLDTQYF.

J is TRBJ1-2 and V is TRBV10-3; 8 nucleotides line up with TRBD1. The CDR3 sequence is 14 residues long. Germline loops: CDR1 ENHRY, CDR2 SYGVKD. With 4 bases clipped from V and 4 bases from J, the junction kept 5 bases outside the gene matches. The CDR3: CAISVDRGPYGYTF. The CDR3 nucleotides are TGTGCCATCAGTGTTGACAGGGGTCCCTATGGCTACACCTTC.

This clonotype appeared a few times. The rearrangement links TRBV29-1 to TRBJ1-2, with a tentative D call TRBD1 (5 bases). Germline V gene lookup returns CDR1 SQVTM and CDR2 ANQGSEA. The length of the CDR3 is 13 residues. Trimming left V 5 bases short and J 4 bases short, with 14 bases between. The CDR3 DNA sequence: TGCAGCGTTACGACAGCTACCACCTATGGCTACACCTTC. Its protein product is CSVTTATTYGYTF.

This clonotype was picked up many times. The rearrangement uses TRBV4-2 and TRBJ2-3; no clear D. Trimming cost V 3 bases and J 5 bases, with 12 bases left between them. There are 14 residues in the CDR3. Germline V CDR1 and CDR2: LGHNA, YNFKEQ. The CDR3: CASSQKGEVDTQYF. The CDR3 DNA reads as TGTGCCAGCAGCCAGAAGGGTGAAGTAGATACGCAGTATTTT.

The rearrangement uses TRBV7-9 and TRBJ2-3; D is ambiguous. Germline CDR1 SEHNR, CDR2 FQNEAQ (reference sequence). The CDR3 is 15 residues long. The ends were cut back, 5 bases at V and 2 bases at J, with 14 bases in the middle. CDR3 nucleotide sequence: TGTGCCAGCAGCGGCAAGGTCTCAAACACAGATACGCAGTATTTT. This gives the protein CASSGKVSNTDTQYF.

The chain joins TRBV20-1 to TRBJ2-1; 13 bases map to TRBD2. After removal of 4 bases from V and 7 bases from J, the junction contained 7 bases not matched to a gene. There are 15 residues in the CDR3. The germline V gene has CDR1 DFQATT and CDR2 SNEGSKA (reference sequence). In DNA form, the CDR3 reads TGCAGTGCTACGAAACTAGCGGGAGGGGGTAATGAGCAGTTCTTC. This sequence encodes CSATKLAGGGNEQFF.

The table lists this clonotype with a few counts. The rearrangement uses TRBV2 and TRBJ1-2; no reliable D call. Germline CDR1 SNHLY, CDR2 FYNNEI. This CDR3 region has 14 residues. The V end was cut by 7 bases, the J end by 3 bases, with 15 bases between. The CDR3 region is CASTKTNGHYGYTF. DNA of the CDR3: TGTGCCAGCACGAAGACAAATGGACACTATGGCTACACCTTC.

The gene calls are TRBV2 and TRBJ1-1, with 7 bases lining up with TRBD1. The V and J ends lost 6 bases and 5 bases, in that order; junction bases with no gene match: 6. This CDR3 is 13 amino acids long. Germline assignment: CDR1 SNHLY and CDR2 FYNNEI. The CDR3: CASRDRLTTEAFF. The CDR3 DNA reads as TGTGCCAGCAGGGACAGGTTAACGACTGAAGCTTTCTTT.

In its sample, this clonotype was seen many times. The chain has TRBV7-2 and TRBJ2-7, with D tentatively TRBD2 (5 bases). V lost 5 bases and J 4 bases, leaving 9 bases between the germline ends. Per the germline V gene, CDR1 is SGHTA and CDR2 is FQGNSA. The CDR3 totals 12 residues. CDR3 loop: CASSVLGYEQYF. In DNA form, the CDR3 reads TGTGCCAGCAGCGTACTAGGATACGAGCAGTACTTC.

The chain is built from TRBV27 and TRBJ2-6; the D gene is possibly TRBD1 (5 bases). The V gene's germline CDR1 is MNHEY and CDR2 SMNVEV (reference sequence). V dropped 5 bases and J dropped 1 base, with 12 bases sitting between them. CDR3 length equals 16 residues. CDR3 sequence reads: CASSEPTGSGANVLTF. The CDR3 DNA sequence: TGTGCCAGCAGTGAACCTACAGGATCTGGGGCCAACGTCCTGACTTTC.

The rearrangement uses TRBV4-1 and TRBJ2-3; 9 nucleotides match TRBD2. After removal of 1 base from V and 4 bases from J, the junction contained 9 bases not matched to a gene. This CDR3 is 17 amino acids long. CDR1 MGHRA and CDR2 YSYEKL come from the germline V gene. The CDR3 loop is CASSQGYRSGSADTQYF. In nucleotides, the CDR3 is TGCGCCAGCAGCCAAGGTTACCGTAGCGGGAGCGCAGATACGCAGTATTTT.

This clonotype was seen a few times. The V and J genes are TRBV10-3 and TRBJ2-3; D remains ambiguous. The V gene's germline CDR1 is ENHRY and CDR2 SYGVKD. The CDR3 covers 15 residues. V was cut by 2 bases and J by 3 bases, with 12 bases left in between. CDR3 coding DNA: TGTGCCATCAGTGAGGAGGTAATAGCTACAGATACGCAGTATTTT. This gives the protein CAISEEVIATDTQYF.

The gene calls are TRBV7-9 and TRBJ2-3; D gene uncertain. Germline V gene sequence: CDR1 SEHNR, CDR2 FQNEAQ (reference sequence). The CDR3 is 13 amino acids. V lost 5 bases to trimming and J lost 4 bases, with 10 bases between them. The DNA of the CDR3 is TGTGCCAGCAGCCAAGACCTCTCAGATACGCAGTATTTT. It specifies CASSQDLSDTQYF.

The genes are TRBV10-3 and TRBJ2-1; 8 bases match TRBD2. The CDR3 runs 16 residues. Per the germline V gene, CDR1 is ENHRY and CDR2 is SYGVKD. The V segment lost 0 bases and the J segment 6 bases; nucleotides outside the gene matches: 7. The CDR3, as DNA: TGTGCCATCAGTGAGTCGATACAGCGGGAGAGCAATGAGCAGTTCTTC. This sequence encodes CAISESIQRESNEQFF.

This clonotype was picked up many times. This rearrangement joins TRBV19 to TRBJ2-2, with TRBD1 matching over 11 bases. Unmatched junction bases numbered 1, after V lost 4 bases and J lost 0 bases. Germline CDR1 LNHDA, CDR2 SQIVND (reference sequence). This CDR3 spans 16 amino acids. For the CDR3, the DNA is TGTGCCAGTAGTAGGGGACAGGGGGCGAACACCGGGGAGCTGTTTTTT. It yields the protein CASSRGQGANTGELFF.

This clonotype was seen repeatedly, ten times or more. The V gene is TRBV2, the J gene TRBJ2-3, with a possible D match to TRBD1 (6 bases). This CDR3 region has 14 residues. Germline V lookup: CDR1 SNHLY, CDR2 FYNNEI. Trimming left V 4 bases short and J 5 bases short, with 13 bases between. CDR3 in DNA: TGTGCCAGCAGTGGACAGGTTAACAGAGATACGCAGTATTTT. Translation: CASSGQVNRDTQYF.

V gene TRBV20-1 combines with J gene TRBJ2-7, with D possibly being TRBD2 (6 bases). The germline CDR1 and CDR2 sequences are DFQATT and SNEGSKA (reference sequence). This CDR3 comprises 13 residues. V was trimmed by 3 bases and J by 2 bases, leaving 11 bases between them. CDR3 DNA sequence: TGCAGTGCTAGCCTAGCGTTCACCTACGAGCAGTACTTC. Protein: CSASLAFTYEQYF.

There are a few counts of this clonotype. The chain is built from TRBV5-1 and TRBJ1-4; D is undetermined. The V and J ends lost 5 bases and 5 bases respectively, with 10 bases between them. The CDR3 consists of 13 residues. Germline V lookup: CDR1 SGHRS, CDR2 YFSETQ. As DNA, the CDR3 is TGCGCCAGCAGAGACCGACGCAATGAAAAACTGTTTTTT. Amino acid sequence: CASRDRRNEKLFF.

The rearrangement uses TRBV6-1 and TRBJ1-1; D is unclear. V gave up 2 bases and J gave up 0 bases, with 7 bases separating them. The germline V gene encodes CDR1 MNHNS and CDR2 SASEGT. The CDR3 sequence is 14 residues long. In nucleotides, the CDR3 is TGTGCCAGCAGTGAAAGGTCGGTGAACACTGAAGCTTTCTTT. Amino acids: CASSERSVNTEAFF.

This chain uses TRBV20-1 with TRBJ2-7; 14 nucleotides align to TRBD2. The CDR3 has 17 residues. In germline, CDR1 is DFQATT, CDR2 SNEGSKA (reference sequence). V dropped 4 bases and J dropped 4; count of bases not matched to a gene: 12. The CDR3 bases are TGCAGTGCTACGGGACTAGCGGGAGTCGGCGGACGGTACGAGCAGTACTTC. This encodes CSATGLAGVGGRYEQYF.